A selection of T cell receptor beta chains follows, all from one sample in a study of cytomegalovirus exposure and HLA in healthy donors. Profiling relied on immunoSEQ multiplex PCR, and the TCRdb table lists in-frame clones only, not all of them. The sample lists some 95,000 clones, roughly 78% occurring once. What was sequenced was PBMCs. The receptor source for this set is a man aged 25 to 45 in good health and CMV-seronegative. Both conserved end residues are part of each CDR3.

v_call	j_call	cdr3_aa
TRBV9	TRBJ1-4	CASSPWDSLNEKLFF
TRBV5-6	TRBJ2-3	CASSLPGEASTDTQYF
TRBV5-4	TRBJ2-1	CASSFGTLGHNEQFF
TRBV5-1	TRBJ1-1	CASSYAAGTGGTEAFF
TRBV14	TRBJ1-1	CASSQYLEAGRGAFF
TRBV5-4	TRBJ2-1	CASSLRGSYNEQFF
TRBV25-1	TRBJ1-1	CASSLAFEPLNTEAFF
TRBV7-9	TRBJ1-6	CASSLVQGYSPLHF
TRBV9	TRBJ1-1	CASSVAAGAHTEAFF
TRBV6-1	TRBJ1-6	CASSELTGGNSPLHF
TRBV28	TRBJ2-5	CASSFWADQETQYF
TRBV4-3	TRBJ1-1	CASSQDSAGNTEAFF
TRBV6-1	TRBJ2-5	CASSGFSSGGPRRETQYF
TRBV4-3	TRBJ2-4	CASSQAHRVENIQYF
TRBV5-1	TRBJ1-4	CASSLAGSEKLFF
TRBV30	TRBJ2-2	CAWSAGPEGGELFF
TRBV11-2	TRBJ2-7	CASSLAPGYEQYF
TRBV5-1	TRBJ2-1	CASQARGAARGGYNEQFF
TRBV10-2	TRBJ2-7	CASSGDLSGEQYF
TRBV19	TRBJ1-5	CASSIDRAGGYSNQPQHF
TRBV5-1	TRBJ1-2	CASSSFRDRGTYGYTF
TRBV5-4	TRBJ2-7	CASSLMGQGDYEQYF
TRBV30	TRBJ2-1	CARGQGAYNEQFF
TRBV28	TRBJ2-3	CASIVGGGSTDTQYF
TRBV28	TRBJ1-2	CASSPSGAREDYGYTF
TRBV7-6	TRBJ2-1	CASSLGPQGGEQGEQFF
TRBV27	TRBJ2-3	CASSPGTTNTLAQYF
TRBV19	TRBJ2-2	CASSGRDRGRNGELFF
TRBV5-4	TRBJ2-7	CASSSELGAVSYEQYF
TRBV19	TRBJ2-7	CASSPWTGASYEQYF
TRBV9	TRBJ2-3	CASSVSHGGGDTQYF
TRBV14	TRBJ1-2	CASSQAGVHGYTF
TRBV6-5	TRBJ2-7	CASSLGHSYEQYF
TRBV7-2	TRBJ2-7	CASSQDRGYEQYF
TRBV5-5	TRBJ2-7	CASTYRTGGPYEQYF
TRBV5-6	TRBJ1-2	CASSLDRVSSGYTF
TRBV5-6	TRBJ1-1	CASSLIRGNTEAFF
TRBV6-5	TRBJ2-5	CASSRQGPGEQYF
TRBV10-3	TRBJ2-2	CAISEPGIDTGELFF
TRBV30	TRBJ2-7	CAWRGVTYEQYF
TRBV11-1	TRBJ2-5	CASSPDFLGQYF
TRBV6-1	TRBJ1-3	CASSQGGFGNTIYF
TRBV30	TRBJ2-1	CAWSPPGLAGWYEQFF
TRBV5-4	TRBJ1-6	CASSSGWDREAPLHF
TRBV4-3	TRBJ2-2	CASSPSGGVGWTGELFF
TRBV9	TRBJ2-3	CASSVVWSGTDTQYF
TRBV30	TRBJ1-6	CAWTDSSFYNSPLHF
TRBV4-2	TRBJ2-1	CASSQDTDEQFF
TRBV30	TRBJ1-3	CAWSVALISGNTIYF
TRBV2	TRBJ2-5	CASNRQGGETQYF
TRBV2	TRBJ1-5	CASSVIQGREQPQHF
TRBV30	TRBJ2-2	CAWSANPGQGPGELFF
TRBV30	TRBJ2-7	CAWSVGTGDSYEQYF
TRBV11-2	TRBJ2-5	CASSPPAGQETQYF
TRBV30	TRBJ1-6	CAWQGESSYNSPLHF
TRBV4-3	TRBJ2-5	CASSLGTSGEETQYF
TRBV4-1	TRBJ1-2	CASSLGTANYGYTF
TRBV6-5	TRBJ1-4	CASSYFRDSEKLFF
TRBV5-1	TRBJ2-7	CASSTGLFSYEQYF